The T cell receptor beta chain described here comes from a study of blood T cell repertoires in COVID-19. Study-wide context: Samples came from the United States, Italy and Spain, spanning acute and convalescent COVID-19. In each case, the material was cDNA or gDNA derived from T cells, B-cell-depleted T cells, or PBMCs.

Assay: immunoSEQ multiplex PCR; the TCRdb copy retains only in-frame clones and omits some. The profile shows about 60,000 clones, approximately 82% of them singletons. The sequenced sample consisted of peripheral blood. The source is a man in his sixties with acute or convalescent COVID-19.

The CDR3 region has the DNA TGCGCCAGCAGCCACGACAGGGGCAAGGAGACCCAGTACTTC. Translated, it gives CASSHDRGKETQYF. The rearrangement uses TRBV4-1 and TRBJ2-5, with 8 bases that match TRBD1. The length of the CDR3 is 14 residues. CDR1 and CDR2 from the germline V gene are MGHRA and YSYEKL. J was trimmed by 5 bases and V by 3 bases; bases with no gene match: 5.